This T cell receptor (beta chain) was sequenced during a study of T-cell reconstitution after alpha-beta-depleted transplantation in children. The length of the CDR3 is 12 residues. V lost 3 bases and J 1 base, leaving 5 bases between the germline ends. Germline V gene sequence: CDR1 SQVTM, CDR2 ANQGSEA. Unique molecular identifiers were built into the TCRbeta library. TCRdb re-derived calls from the PCR reads in MiXCR, one entry per CDR3 protein. Seen here are over 300,000 distinct CDR3 sequences, about 9.4% observed once, and the top ten hold roughly 2.5%. Here the sequenced sample was PBMCs from the stem cell graft donor, taken from the stem cell graft. The rearrangement links TRBV29-1 to TRBJ2-3; no reliable D call. The sequence was obtained from a human donor who donated a stem cell graft to a child with acute lymphoblastic leukemia. CDR3 bases: TGCAGCGTTGAGTCGGGCACAGATACGCAGTATTTT. Translated: CSVESGTDTQYF.